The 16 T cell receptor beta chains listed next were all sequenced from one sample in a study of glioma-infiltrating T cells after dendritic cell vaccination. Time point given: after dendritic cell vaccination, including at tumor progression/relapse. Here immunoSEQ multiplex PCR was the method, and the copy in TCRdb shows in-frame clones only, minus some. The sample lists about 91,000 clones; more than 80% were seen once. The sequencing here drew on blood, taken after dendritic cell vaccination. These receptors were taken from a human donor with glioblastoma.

Here the CDR3 DNA reads TGCAGCGTTCGTTGGCGGGGGCTCAACAATGAGCAGTTCTTC. Translating gives CSVRWRGLNNEQFF. V is TRBV29-1 and J is TRBJ2-1; tentatively, D is TRBD2 (7 bases). Germline V gene lookup returns CDR1 SQVTM and CDR2 ANQGSEA. The CDR3 has 14 residues. The V end was cut by 5 bases, the J end by 5 bases, with 16 bases between.

CDR3 nucleotides: TGTGCCAGCAACCAGGGACTAGCGGGAGGAGAGACCCAGTACTTC. Translated: CASNQGLAGGETQYF. This sequence joins TRBV2 and TRBJ2-5; TRBD2 aligns across 15 bases. The J segment lost 4 bases and the V segment lost 7 bases, leaving 4 bases of the junction unmatched. Germline V gives CDR1 SNHLY, CDR2 FYNNEI. The CDR3 totals 15 residues. The full variable domain, in which reference TRBV2 and TRBJ2-5 provide the parts outside the CDR3, is EPEVTQTPSHQVTQMGQEVILRCVPISNHLYFYWYRQILGQKVEFLVSFYNNEISEKSEIFDDQFSVERPDGSNFTLKIRSTKLEDSAMYFCASNQGLAGGETQYFGPGTRLLVL.

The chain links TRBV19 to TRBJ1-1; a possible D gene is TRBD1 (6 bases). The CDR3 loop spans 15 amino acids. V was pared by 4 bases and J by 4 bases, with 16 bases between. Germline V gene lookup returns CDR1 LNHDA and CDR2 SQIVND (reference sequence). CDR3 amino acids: CASSTPGARGTEAFF. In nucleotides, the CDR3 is TGTGCCAGTAGTACTCCAGGGGCGAGGGGCACTGAAGCTTTCTTT.

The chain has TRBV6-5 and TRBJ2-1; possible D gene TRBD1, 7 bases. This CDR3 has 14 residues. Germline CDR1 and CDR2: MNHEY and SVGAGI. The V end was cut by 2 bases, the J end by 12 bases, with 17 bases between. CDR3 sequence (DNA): TGTGCCAGCAGTTACCCGGAGGACAGGAGGGCGCAGTTCTTC. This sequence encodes CASSYPEDRRAQFF.

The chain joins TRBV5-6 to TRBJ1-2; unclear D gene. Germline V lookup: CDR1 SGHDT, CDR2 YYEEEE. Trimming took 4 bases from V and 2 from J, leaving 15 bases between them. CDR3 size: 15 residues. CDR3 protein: CASSPIQEGNYGYTF. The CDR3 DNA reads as TGTGCCAGCAGCCCCATTCAGGAGGGAAACTATGGCTACACCTTC. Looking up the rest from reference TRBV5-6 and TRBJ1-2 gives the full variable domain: DAGVTQSPTHLIKTRGQQVTLRCSPKSGHDTVSWYQQALGQGPQFIFQYYEEEERQRGNFPDRFSGHQFPNYSSELNVNALLLGDSALYLCASSPIQEGNYGYTFGSGTRLTVV.

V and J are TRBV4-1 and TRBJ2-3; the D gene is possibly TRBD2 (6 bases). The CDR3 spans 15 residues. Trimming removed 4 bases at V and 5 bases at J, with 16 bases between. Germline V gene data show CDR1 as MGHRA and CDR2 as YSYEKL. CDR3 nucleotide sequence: TGCGCCAGCAGCCCCCTGGGACTTGAAGTAGATACGCAGTATTTT. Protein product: CASSPLGLEVDTQYF.

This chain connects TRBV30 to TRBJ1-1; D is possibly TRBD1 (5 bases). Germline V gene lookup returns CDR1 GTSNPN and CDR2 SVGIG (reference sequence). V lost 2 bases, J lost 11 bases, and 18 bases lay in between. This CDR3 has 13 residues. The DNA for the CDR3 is TGTGCCTGGAGTACAGGAACGGCCCGTGGTGCTTTCTTT. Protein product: CAWSTGTARGAFF.

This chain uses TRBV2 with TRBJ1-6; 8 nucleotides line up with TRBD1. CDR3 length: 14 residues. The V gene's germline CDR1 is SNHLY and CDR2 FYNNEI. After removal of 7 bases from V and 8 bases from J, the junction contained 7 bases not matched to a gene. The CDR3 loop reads CASNPVQGDSPLHF. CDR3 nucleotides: TGTGCCAGCAATCCGGTACAGGGGGATTCACCCCTCCACTTT.

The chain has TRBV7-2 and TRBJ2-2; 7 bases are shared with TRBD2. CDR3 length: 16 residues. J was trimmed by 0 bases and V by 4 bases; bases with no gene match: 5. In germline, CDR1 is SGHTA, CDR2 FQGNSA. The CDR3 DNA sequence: TGTGCCAGCAGCTCGAGACTAGCCGCGAACACCGGGGAGCTGTTTTTT. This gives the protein CASSSRLAANTGELFF.

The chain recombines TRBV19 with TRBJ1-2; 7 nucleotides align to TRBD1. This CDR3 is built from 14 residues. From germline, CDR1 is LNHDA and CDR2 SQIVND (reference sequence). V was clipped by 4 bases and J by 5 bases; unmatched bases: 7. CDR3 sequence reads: CASSTTGAAYGYTF. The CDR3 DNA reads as TGTGCCAGTAGTACCACAGGGGCCGCTTATGGCTACACCTTC.

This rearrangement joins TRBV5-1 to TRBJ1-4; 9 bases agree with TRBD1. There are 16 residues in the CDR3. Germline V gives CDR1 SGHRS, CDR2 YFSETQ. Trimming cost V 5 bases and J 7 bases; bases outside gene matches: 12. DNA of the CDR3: TGCGCCAGCAGACCAAGCCCACAGGGGGCGAGTGAAAAACTGTTTTTT. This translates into CASRPSPQGASEKLFF.

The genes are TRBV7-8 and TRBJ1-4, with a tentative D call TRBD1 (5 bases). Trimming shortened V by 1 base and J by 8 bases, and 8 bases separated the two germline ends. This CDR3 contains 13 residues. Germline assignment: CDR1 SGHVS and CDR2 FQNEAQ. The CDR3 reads CASSLDRREKLFF. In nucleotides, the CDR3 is TGTGCCAGCAGCTTAGACAGGCGCGAAAAACTGTTTTTT.

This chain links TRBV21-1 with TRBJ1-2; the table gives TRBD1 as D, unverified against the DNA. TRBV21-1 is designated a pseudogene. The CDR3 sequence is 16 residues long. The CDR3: CASQGQGTSPNYGYTF. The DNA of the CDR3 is TGTGCCAGCCAAGGACAGGGGACGTCTCCTAACTATGGCTACACCTTC.

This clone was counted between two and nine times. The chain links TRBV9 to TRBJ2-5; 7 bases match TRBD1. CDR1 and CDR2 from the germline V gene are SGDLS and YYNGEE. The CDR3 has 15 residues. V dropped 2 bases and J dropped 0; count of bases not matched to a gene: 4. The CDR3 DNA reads TGTGCCAGCAGCGTCGGACAGGTCTACCAAGAGACCCAGTACTTC. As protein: CASSVGQVYQETQYF.

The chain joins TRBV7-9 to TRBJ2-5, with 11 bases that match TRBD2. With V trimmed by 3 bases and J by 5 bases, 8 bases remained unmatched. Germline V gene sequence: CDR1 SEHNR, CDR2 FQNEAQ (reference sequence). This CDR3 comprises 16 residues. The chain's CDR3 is CASSFTSGGAEETQYF. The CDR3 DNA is TGTGCCAGCAGCTTCACTAGCGGGGGAGCCGAGGAGACCCAGTACTTC.

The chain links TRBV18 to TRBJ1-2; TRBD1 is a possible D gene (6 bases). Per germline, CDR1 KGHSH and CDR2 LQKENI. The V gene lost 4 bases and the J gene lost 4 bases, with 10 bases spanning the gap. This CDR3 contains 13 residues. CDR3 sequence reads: CASSLQGRYGYTF. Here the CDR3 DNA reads TGTGCCAGCTCACTACAGGGACGCTATGGCTACACCTTC.